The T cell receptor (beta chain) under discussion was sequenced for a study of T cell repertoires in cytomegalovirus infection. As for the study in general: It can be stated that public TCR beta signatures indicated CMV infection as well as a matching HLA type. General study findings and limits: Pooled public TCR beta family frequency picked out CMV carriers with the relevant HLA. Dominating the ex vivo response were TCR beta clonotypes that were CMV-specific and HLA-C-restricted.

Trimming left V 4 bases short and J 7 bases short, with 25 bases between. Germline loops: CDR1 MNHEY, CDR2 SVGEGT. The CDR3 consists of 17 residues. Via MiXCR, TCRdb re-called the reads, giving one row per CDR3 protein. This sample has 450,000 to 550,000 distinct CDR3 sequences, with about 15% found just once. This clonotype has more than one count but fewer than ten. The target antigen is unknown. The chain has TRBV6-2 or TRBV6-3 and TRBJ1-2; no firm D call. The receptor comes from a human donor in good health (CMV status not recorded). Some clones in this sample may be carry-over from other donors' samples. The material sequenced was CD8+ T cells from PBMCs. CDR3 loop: CASSFPREVESSAGYTF. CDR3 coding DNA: TGTGCCAGCAGTTTTCCCCGAGAAGTCGAGTCAAGCGCTGGCTACACCTTC.